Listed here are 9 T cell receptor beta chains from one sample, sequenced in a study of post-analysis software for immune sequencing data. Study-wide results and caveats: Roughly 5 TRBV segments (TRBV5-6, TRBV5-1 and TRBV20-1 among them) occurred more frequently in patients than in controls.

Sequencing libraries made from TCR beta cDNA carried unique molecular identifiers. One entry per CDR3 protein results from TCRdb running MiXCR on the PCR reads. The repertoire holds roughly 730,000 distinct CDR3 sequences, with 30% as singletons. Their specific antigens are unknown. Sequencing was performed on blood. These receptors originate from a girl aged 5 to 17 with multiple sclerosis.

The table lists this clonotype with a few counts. This CDR3 reads CASSKDRGLGYGYTF. The CDR3 region has the DNA TGTGCCAGCAGCAAGGACAGGGGGCTAGGCTATGGCTACACCTTC. The V gene is TRBV3-1, the J gene TRBJ1-2; TRBD1 aligns across 11 bases. Germline CDR1 LGHDT, CDR2 YNNKEL (reference sequence). Losses at the gene ends were 5 bases for V and 4 bases for J; bases not matched to a gene: 6. The CDR3 covers 15 residues.

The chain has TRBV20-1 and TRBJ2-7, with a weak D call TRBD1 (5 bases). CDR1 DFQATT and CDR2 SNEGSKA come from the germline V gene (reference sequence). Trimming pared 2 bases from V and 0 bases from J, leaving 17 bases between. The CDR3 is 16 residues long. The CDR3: CSARSFGAGNSYEQYF. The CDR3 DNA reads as TGCAGTGCTAGATCCTTCGGCGCAGGGAACTCCTACGAGCAGTACTTC.

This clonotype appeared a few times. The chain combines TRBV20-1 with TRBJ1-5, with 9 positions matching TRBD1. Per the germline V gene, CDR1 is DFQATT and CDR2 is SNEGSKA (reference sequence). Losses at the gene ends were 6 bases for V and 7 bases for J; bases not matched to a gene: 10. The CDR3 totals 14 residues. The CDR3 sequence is CSAQPTGGWQPQHF. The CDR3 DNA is TGCAGTGCCCAACCTACAGGGGGCTGGCAGCCCCAGCATTTT.

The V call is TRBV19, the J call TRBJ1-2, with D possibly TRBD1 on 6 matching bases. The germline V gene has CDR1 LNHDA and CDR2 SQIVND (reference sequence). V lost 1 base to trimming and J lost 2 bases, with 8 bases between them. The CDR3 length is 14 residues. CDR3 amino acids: CASSIAGANYGYTF. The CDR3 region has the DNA TGTGCCAGTAGTATAGCAGGGGCGAACTATGGCTACACCTTC. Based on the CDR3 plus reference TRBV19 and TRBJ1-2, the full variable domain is DGGITQSPKYLFRKEGQNVTLSCEQNLNHDAMYWYRQDPGQGLRLIYYSQIVNDFQKGDIAEGYSVSREKKESFPLTVTSAQKNPTAFYLCASSIAGANYGYTFGSGTRLTVV.

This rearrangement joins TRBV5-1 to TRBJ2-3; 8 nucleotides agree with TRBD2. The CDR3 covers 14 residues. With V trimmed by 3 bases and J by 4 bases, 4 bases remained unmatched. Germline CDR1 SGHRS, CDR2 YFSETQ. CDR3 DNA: TGCGCCAGCAGCTGCACGGGGGGGGCAGATACGCAGTATTTT. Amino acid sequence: CASSCTGGADTQYF. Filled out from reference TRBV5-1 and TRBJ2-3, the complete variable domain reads KAGVTQTPRYLIKTRGQQVTLSCSPISGHRSVSWYQQTPGQGLQFLFEYFSETQRNKGNFPGRFSGRQFSNSRSEMNVSTLELGDSALYLCASSCTGGADTQYFGPGTRLTVL.

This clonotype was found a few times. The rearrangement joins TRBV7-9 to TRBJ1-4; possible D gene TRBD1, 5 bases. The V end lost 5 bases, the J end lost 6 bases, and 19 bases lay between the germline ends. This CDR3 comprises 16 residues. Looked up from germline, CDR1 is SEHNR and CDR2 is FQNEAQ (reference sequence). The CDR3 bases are TGTGCCAGCAGCCGATGGACGACAGCGTCGGATGAAAAACTGTTTTTT. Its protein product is CASSRWTTASDEKLFF.

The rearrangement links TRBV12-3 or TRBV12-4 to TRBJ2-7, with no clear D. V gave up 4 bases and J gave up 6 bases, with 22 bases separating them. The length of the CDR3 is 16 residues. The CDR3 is CASSSTIVGGRFEQYF. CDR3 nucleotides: TGTGCCAGCAGTTCCACAATAGTTGGCGGCCGGTTCGAGCAGTACTTC.

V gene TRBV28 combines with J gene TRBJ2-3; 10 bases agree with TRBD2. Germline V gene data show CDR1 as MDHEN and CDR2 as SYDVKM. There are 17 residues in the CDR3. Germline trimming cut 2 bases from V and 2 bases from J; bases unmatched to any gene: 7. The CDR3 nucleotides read TGTGCCAGCAGTTTAGTTGGACTAGCGGTCTACACAGATACGCAGTATTTT. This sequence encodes CASSLVGLAVYTDTQYF.

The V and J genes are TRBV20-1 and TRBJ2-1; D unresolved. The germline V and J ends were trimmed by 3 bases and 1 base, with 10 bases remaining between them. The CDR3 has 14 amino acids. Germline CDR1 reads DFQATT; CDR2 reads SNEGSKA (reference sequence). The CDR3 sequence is CSASWLDSYNEQFF. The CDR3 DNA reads TGCAGTGCTAGTTGGCTAGATTCCTACAATGAGCAGTTCTTC.